The 32 T cell receptor beta chains reported below all come from one sample, sequenced in a study of blood T cell repertoires in COVID-19. Data came from immunoSEQ multiplex PCR; TCRdb stores just in-frame clones and leaves some out. The profile covers about 150,000 clones, with roughly 81% appearing a single time and 2.5% to 3% taken by the ten largest. The sequencing sample was made of peripheral blood. These receptors all come from a woman of 80 years or more with COVID-19, enrolled during active disease.

V is TRBV3-1 (or the pseudogene TRBV3-2) and J is TRBJ2-1; TRBD2 matches 14 bases. Germline V gene sequence: CDR1 LGHDT, CDR2 YNNKEL (reference sequence). J was trimmed by 6 bases and V by 5 bases; bases with no gene match: 3. The CDR3 is 15 residues long. The CDR3 DNA sequence: TGTGCCAGCAGCTATGGACTAGCGGGAGGCAATGAGCAGTTCTTC. Translating it yields CASSYGLAGGNEQFF.

The chain is built from TRBV27 and TRBJ2-3; 8 nucleotides align to TRBD1. The CDR3 is made up of 16 amino acids. V gave up 5 bases and J gave up 2 bases; unmatched junction bases: 9. Germline V gives CDR1 MNHEY, CDR2 SMNVEV (reference sequence). In DNA, the CDR3 is TGTGCCAGCAGTCTCAACAGGGGGACCTTCACAGATACGCAGTATTTT. This codes for CASSLNRGTFTDTQYF.

The V call is TRBV6-6, the J call TRBJ1-2; tentative D call: TRBD1 (6 bases). CDR1 is MNHNY and CDR2 is SVGAGI in the germline V gene (reference sequence). The CDR3 consists of 15 residues. Trimming removed 4 bases from V and 3 bases from J, with 15 bases in between. The CDR3 region is CASSSLLGADYGYTF. DNA for the CDR3: TGTGCCAGCAGTTCGCTACTGGGGGCTGACTATGGCTACACCTTC.

V usage is TRBV2 and J usage is TRBJ1-2, with a tentative D call TRBD1 (6 bases). Germline CDR1 and CDR2: SNHLY and FYNNEI. The V gene lost 6 bases and the J gene lost 2 bases, with 13 bases spanning the gap. The CDR3 consists of 14 residues. The CDR3 loop is CASRMAGENYGYTF. As DNA, the CDR3 is TGTGCCAGCAGGATGGCAGGGGAGAACTATGGCTACACCTTC.

The chain has TRBV4-2 and TRBJ2-3; D unclear. Germline-derived CDR1 and CDR2 are LGHNA and YNFKEQ. This CDR3 spans 13 amino acids. Trimming took 2 bases from V and 0 from J, leaving 3 bases between them. Here the CDR3 reads CASSQQSTDTQYF. The CDR3 nucleotides read TGTGCCAGCAGCCAACAAAGCACAGATACGCAGTATTTT.

Only one count was recorded for this clone. In DNA form, the CDR3 reads TGTGCCAGCCGGGGGGACGCAGATACGCAGTATTTT. It yields the protein CASRGDADTQYF. V is TRBV19 and J is TRBJ2-3, with 7 bases lining up with TRBD2. With V trimmed by 9 bases and J by 4 bases, 4 bases remained unmatched. The V gene's germline CDR1 is LNHDA and CDR2 SQIVND (reference sequence). The CDR3 has 12 amino acids.

The V call is TRBV9, the J call TRBJ1-6, with TRBD1 identical over 7 bases. CDR3 size: 15 residues. Germline loops: CDR1 SGDLS, CDR2 YYNGEE. After removal of 0 bases from V and 7 bases from J, the junction contained 4 bases not matched to a gene. For the CDR3, the DNA is TGTGCCAGCAGCGTAGGGACAGGCCGGAATTCACCCCTCCACTTT. It yields the protein CASSVGTGRNSPLHF.

The chain employs TRBV7-2 and TRBJ2-1; D unresolved. The V gene lost 0 bases and the J gene lost 5 bases, with 11 bases spanning the gap. The CDR3 is 15 residues long. Germline V gives CDR1 SGHTA, CDR2 FQGNSA. CDR3 DNA: TGTGCCAGCAGCTTAGCCCCCTGGCGGAACAATGAGCAGTTCTTC. It yields the protein CASSLAPWRNNEQFF.

The V and J genes are TRBV9 and TRBJ2-1; 12 bases agree with TRBD2. Germline values: CDR1 SGDLS, CDR2 YYNGEE. The CDR3 loop spans 15 amino acids. V was clipped by 4 bases and J by 4 bases; unmatched bases: 3. DNA for the CDR3: TGTGCCAGCAGCCCTAGCGGGGGGGCGTACAATGAGCAGTTCTTC. Amino acid sequence: CASSPSGGAYNEQFF.

Of note for this clone: The identical CDR3 is also encoded by other nucleotide sequences in the sample. This chain links TRBV5-5 with TRBJ2-7; D not certain. Germline lookup yields CDR1 SGHKS and CDR2 YYEKEE (reference sequence). This CDR3 has 12 amino acids. Deletions cut 0 bases from V and 2 bases from J, with 3 bases between. Here the CDR3 reads CASSLGAYEQYF. The CDR3 DNA sequence: TGTGCCAGCAGCTTGGGAGCCTACGAGCAGTACTTC.

The chain links TRBV24-1 to TRBJ2-5, with D possibly being TRBD2 (6 bases). Trimming took off 6 bases at V and 2 bases at J, with 15 bases between the two ends. The germline gives CDR1 KGHDR, CDR2 SFDVKD. CDR3 length equals 15 residues. CDR3 nucleotides: TGTGCCACCAGTACCGCGGGGATCGGGCAAGAGACCCAGTACTTC. Translated, it gives CATSTAGIGQETQYF.

The chain has TRBV5-5 and TRBJ2-5, with 12 bases that match TRBD2. The CDR3 has 15 amino acids. Germline trimming cut 4 bases from V and 5 bases from J; bases unmatched to any gene: 6. Per the germline V gene, CDR1 is SGHKS and CDR2 is YYEKEE (reference sequence). The CDR3 region has the DNA TGTGCCAGCAGCCCTCTAGCGGGGGGGCGGGAGACCCAGTACTTC. It encodes CASSPLAGGRETQYF.

This chain connects TRBV13 to TRBJ1-6; 10 nucleotides line up with TRBD1. J was trimmed by 9 bases and V by 2 bases; bases with no gene match: 7. CDR1 and CDR2 from the germline V gene are PRHDT and FYEKMQ (reference sequence). The CDR3 is 16 residues long. Written as DNA, the CDR3 is TGTGCCAGCAGCTTACGATCCGGGACAGGGGCTTCACCCCTCCACTTT. Translated, it gives CASSLRSGTGASPLHF.

The chain uses TRBV5-4 and TRBJ2-2; TRBD2 agrees at 7 bases. The CDR3 contains 16 residues. Germline assignment: CDR1 SGHNT and CDR2 YYREEE (reference sequence). V lost 3 bases and J lost 0; bases outside the gene matches: 5. CDR3 nucleotide sequence: TGTGCCAGCAGCTCGGGGGGAACTTCGAACACCGGGGAGCTGTTTTTT. Its protein product is CASSSGGTSNTGELFF.

This clone was detected once. This sequence joins TRBV28 and TRBJ2-2; D ambiguous. Trimming removed 7 bases at V and 4 bases at J, with 10 bases between. The CDR3 has 13 residues. Germline CDR1 is MDHEN and CDR2 is SYDVKM. Here the CDR3 reads CASTSLSTGELFF. In DNA, the CDR3 is TGTGCCAGCACCTCTCTTTCCACCGGGGAGCTGTTTTTT.

The V call is TRBV19, the J call TRBJ2-1, with D perhaps TRBD2 (5 bases). The V end was cut by 0 bases, the J end by 9 bases, with 9 bases between. The CDR3 loop spans 13 amino acids. CDR1 is LNHDA and CDR2 is SQIVND in the germline V gene (reference sequence). The CDR3 DNA sequence: TGTGCCAGTAGTATAGATCGGGGAACTGAGCAGTTCTTC. Translating gives CASSIDRGTEQFF.

This chain joins TRBV7-8 and TRBJ2-1, with 11 nucleotides matching TRBD2. The ends lost 4 bases at V and 3 bases at J; junction bases unmatched: 5. The CDR3 has 16 amino acids. Germline values: CDR1 SGHVS, CDR2 FQNEAQ. This CDR3 reads CASSSVAGGYYNEQFF. In DNA, the CDR3 is TGTGCCAGCAGCTCGGTAGCGGGAGGGTACTACAATGAGCAGTTCTTC.

The chain has TRBV9 and TRBJ1-6, with D possibly being TRBD1 (5 bases). Germline V gene lookup returns CDR1 SGDLS and CDR2 YYNGEE. This CDR3 has 15 residues. V lost 0 bases and J lost 1, with 5 bases in between. In nucleotides, the CDR3 is TGTGCCAGCAGCGTAGAGGGGTCCTATAATTCACCCCTCCACTTT. Protein sequence: CASSVEGSYNSPLHF.

The rearrangement uses TRBV6-1 and TRBJ2-7; D remains unclear. The V end lost 2 bases, the J end lost 1 base, and 9 bases lay between the germline ends. CDR3 size: 14 residues. Per the germline V gene, CDR1 is MNHNS and CDR2 is SASEGT. DNA for the CDR3: TGTGCCAGCAGTGAAAACTGGGCATCCTACGAGCAGTACTTC. Its protein is CASSENWASYEQYF.

This chain uses TRBV6-2 or TRBV6-3 with TRBJ1-5, with a weak D call TRBD1 (6 bases). The CDR3 sequence is 13 residues long. CDR1 and CDR2 from the germline V gene are MNHEY and SVGEGT. With 5 bases removed from V and 5 bases from J, the gap between germline ends came to 10 bases. The CDR3 spells CASSKQGDQPQHF. In DNA, the CDR3 is TGTGCCAGCAGTAAACAGGGCGATCAGCCCCAGCATTTT.

This chain uses TRBV18 with TRBJ1-2, with 7 bases fitting TRBD1. The CDR3 totals 13 residues. The ends lost 3 bases at V and 6 bases at J; junction bases unmatched: 4. Germline V gives CDR1 KGHSH, CDR2 LQKENI. The CDR3 reads CASSPKGADGYTF. Here the CDR3 DNA reads TGTGCCAGCTCACCTAAGGGGGCGGATGGCTACACCTTC.

This clone was observed a handful of times. The chain joins TRBV2 to TRBJ2-7, with 10 bases lining up with TRBD1. After removal of 9 bases from V and 6 bases from J, the junction contained 8 bases not matched to a gene. Per germline, CDR1 SNHLY and CDR2 FYNNEI. CDR3 size: 13 residues. The CDR3 DNA follows: TGTGCCAGTGCCGGGACAGGGGCTCCCGAGCAGTACTTC. Its protein is CASAGTGAPEQYF.

This chain connects TRBV6-5 to TRBJ1-5, with 7 bases lining up with TRBD1. Germline CDR1 reads MNHEY; CDR2 reads SVGAGI. Losses at the gene ends were 6 bases for V and 1 base for J; bases not matched to a gene: 6. This CDR3 contains 15 residues. The CDR3 region is CASRRDRDSNQPQHF. In nucleotides, the CDR3 is TGTGCCAGCAGAAGAGACAGGGACAGCAATCAGCCCCAGCATTTT.

V and J are TRBV18 and TRBJ1-4; 9 bases are shared with TRBD1. Unmatched junction bases numbered 12, after V lost 0 bases and J lost 7 bases. The CDR3 loop spans 18 amino acids. Germline CDR1 is KGHSH and CDR2 is LQKENI. The DNA of the CDR3 is TGTGCCAGCTCACCACCGTGGGGAGGACAGGGGTTTCGTGAAAAACTGTTTTTT. Encoded protein: CASSPPWGGQGFREKLFF.

This chain joins TRBV14 and TRBJ1-1, with a possible D match to TRBD1 (6 bases). V was trimmed by 4 bases and J by 0 bases, leaving 9 bases between them. CDR1 is SGHDN and CDR2 is FVKESK in the germline V gene. This CDR3 has 14 amino acids. CDR3 region: CASSRDTMNTEAFF. The CDR3 nucleotides read TGTGCCAGCAGCCGGGACACCATGAACACTGAAGCTTTCTTT.

CDR3 DNA: TGTGCCAGCAGTCGCCGACAGGGACGGGTCTATGGCTACACCTTC. This translates into CASSRRQGRVYGYTF. The chain is built from TRBV5-8 and TRBJ1-2; TRBD1 matches 7 bases. CDR3 length equals 15 residues. CDR1 is SGHTS, CDR2 YDEGEE, per germline. V lost 5 bases to trimming and J lost 4 bases; unmatched junction nucleotides: 11.

This clone appeared once. Other DNA variants within this sample encode the same CDR3. V gene TRBV5-1 combines with J gene TRBJ2-1, with TRBD2 identical over 9 bases. CDR3 length equals 15 residues. CDR1 is SGHRS and CDR2 is YFSETQ in the germline V gene. With 2 bases clipped from V and 1 base from J, the junction kept 1 base outside the gene matches. CDR3 amino acids: CASSFSGSSYNEQFF. CDR3 DNA sequence: TGCGCCAGCAGCTTTAGCGGGAGTTCCTACAATGAGCAGTTCTTC.

This chain joins TRBV6-6 and TRBJ2-2; D is unclear. The V gene's germline CDR1 is MNHNY and CDR2 SVGAGI (reference sequence). The V end was cut by 5 bases, the J end by 4 bases, with 8 bases between. The CDR3 consists of 13 residues. CDR3 sequence reads: CASSEPGTGELFF. CDR3 bases: TGTGCCAGCAGTGAGCCCGGCACCGGGGAGCTGTTTTTT.

In this sample, this clone turned up once. The gene calls are TRBV6-5 and TRBJ2-1, with no clear D. The CDR3 is made up of 14 amino acids. Trimming removed 10 bases from V and 6 bases from J, with 19 bases in between. Germline V gene lookup returns CDR1 MNHEY and CDR2 SVGAGI. CDR3 in DNA: TGTGCCACCCTCTCATCCACCGTGAGCAATGAGCAGTTCTTC. Residues: CATLSSTVSNEQFF.

The chain uses TRBV6-5 and TRBJ2-1; D perhaps matches TRBD1 (6 bases). The CDR3 sequence is 13 residues long. Germline V gene data show CDR1 as MNHEY and CDR2 as SVGAGI. V was cut by 0 bases and J by 10 bases, with 10 bases left in between. CDR3 in amino acids: CASSYSITGEQFF. CDR3 DNA sequence: TGTGCCAGCAGTTACTCGATTACAGGGGAGCAGTTCTTC.

This clone came up once. This same CDR3 is encoded by further DNA sequences in the sample. The chain uses TRBV7-2 and TRBJ2-7; 7 nucleotides line up with TRBD1. The germline V gene encodes CDR1 SGHTA and CDR2 FQGNSA. The V segment lost 0 bases and the J segment 6 bases; nucleotides outside the gene matches: 5. The CDR3 spans 14 residues. The DNA of the CDR3 is TGTGCCAGCAGCTTAGCGTTTAGGGGGCGCGAGCAGTACTTC. Translated: CASSLAFRGREQYF. The variable domain in full, with the rest retrieved from reference TRBV7-2 and TRBJ2-7, is GAGVSQSPSNKVTEKGKDVELRCDPISGHTALYWYRQSLGQGLEFLIYFQGNSAPDKSGLPSDRFSAERTGGSVSTLTIQRTQQEDSAVYLCASSLAFRGREQYFGPGTRLTVT.

The chain recombines TRBV15 with TRBJ2-2; D is perhaps TRBD1 (6 bases). There are 16 residues in the CDR3. The V gene lost 0 bases and the J gene lost 4 bases, with 12 bases spanning the gap. The germline gives CDR1 LNHNV, CDR2 YYDKDF (reference sequence). The DNA for the CDR3 is TGTGCCACCAGCAGAGAAAGGGGGAGAGGCACCGGGGAGCTGTTTTTT. This gives the protein CATSRERGRGTGELFF.